A single sample gave rise to the 20 T cell receptor beta chains below, sequenced in a study of T cell responses to AZD1222 COVID-19 vaccine. Sequencing used immunoSEQ multiplex PCR; TCRdb keeps in-frame clones, though not all of them. Of 80,000 to 90,000 clones in the sample, roughly 90% were seen once. The sample consisted of peripheral blood, taken on day 0 of MenACWY control vaccination. The receptors here all came from an adult in good health.

This clone was seen a single time. The chain recombines TRBV25-1 with TRBJ1-3, with a weak D call TRBD1 (5 bases). This CDR3 is 14 amino acids long. V shed 3 bases and J shed 0 bases, with 6 bases lying between them. CDR1 and CDR2 (germline): MGHDK, SYGVNS. The CDR3 nucleotides are TGTGCCAGCAGTGACGGGACCTCTGGAAACACCATATATTTT. It yields the protein CASSDGTSGNTIYF.

The V gene is TRBV5-1, the J gene TRBJ2-5, with 8 bases that match TRBD1. Germline trimming cut 1 base from V and 3 bases from J; bases unmatched to any gene: 5. The CDR3 covers 15 residues. Germline CDR1 is SGHRS and CDR2 is YFSETQ. The CDR3 DNA follows: TGCGCCAGCAGCTTGTATCTGGACAGGGAAGAGACCCAGTACTTC. Translation: CASSLYLDREETQYF. Filled out from reference TRBV5-1 and TRBJ2-5, the complete variable domain reads KAGVTQTPRYLIKTRGQQVTLSCSPISGHRSVSWYQQTPGQGLQFLFEYFSETQRNKGNFPGRFSGRQFSNSRSEMNVSTLELGDSALYLCASSLYLDREETQYFGPGTRLLVL.

This chain joins TRBV9 and TRBJ2-7; 7 bases map to TRBD1. Trimming at V came to 3 bases and at J to 2 bases, leaving 2 bases not matched to a gene. The germline CDR1 and CDR2 sequences are SGDLS and YYNGEE. The CDR3 has 13 amino acids. CDR3 sequence reads: CASSAGTAYEQYF. The CDR3 region has the DNA TGTGCCAGCAGCGCCGGGACAGCCTACGAGCAGTACTTC.

The chain carries TRBV6-5 and TRBJ2-2; perhaps TRBD1 as D (6 bases). Germline CDR1 and CDR2: MNHEY and SVGAGI. Trimming cost V 10 bases and J 1 base, with 13 bases left between them. CDR3 size: 14 residues. The CDR3 bases are TGTGCCACCCGAGAACAGGGGAACACCGGGGAGCTGTTTTTT. Its protein is CATREQGNTGELFF.

This sequence joins TRBV5-5 and TRBJ1-4; D might be TRBD1 (6 bases). V was clipped by 2 bases and J by 7 bases, with 15 bases between them. The V gene's germline CDR1 is SGHKS and CDR2 YYEKEE (reference sequence). This CDR3 spans 15 amino acids. CDR3 amino acids: CASSLFRGTSEKLFF. In nucleotides, the CDR3 is TGTGCCAGCAGCTTATTCCGCGGGACAAGTGAAAAACTGTTTTTT.

The V call is TRBV10-1, the J call TRBJ2-1; no clear D gene. From germline, CDR1 is WNHNN and CDR2 SYGVQD (reference sequence). CDR3 length: 13 residues. Trimming removed 8 bases at V and 10 bases at J, with 18 bases between. The CDR3 region has the DNA TGCGCCAGCTGGTTTACCGGGCCGGAGGAGCAGTTCTTC. This gives the protein CASWFTGPEEQFF.

The chain recombines TRBV15 with TRBJ2-1; 9 bases line up with TRBD1. Germline V gene data show CDR1 as LNHNV and CDR2 as YYDKDF (reference sequence). The J segment lost 4 bases and the V segment lost 3 bases, leaving 4 bases of the junction unmatched. The CDR3 covers 15 residues. In DNA, the CDR3 is TGTGCCACCAGCAGTAAACAGGGGGCTTACAATGAGCAGTTCTTC. Its translation is CATSSKQGAYNEQFF.

The rearrangement uses TRBV7-9 and TRBJ2-1; tentatively, D is TRBD1 (6 bases). The CDR3 is 13 residues long. Germline loops: CDR1 SEHNR, CDR2 FQNEAQ (reference sequence). Trimming pared 9 bases from V and 6 bases from J, leaving 15 bases between. CDR3 DNA sequence: TGTGCCAGTAACGACAGGTCCGGCAATGAGCAGTTCTTC. It is translated as CASNDRSGNEQFF.

The chain carries TRBV11-1 and TRBJ2-1, with 9 bases fitting TRBD1. Germline V gene sequence: CDR1 SGHAT, CDR2 FQDESV (reference sequence). The CDR3 has 15 amino acids. The junction had 9 bases not matched to a gene; V was cut back by 5 bases and J by 7 bases. The CDR3 spells CASSAGQGSVNEQFF. The DNA for the CDR3 is TGTGCCAGCAGCGCGGGACAGGGATCCGTAAATGAGCAGTTCTTC.

The chain combines TRBV5-1 with TRBJ1-2, with 7 bases lining up with TRBD1. The CDR3 has 15 amino acids. The germline V gene encodes CDR1 SGHRS and CDR2 YFSETQ. After removal of 3 bases from V and 10 bases from J, the junction contained 15 bases not matched to a gene. The CDR3 here is CASSSEGAGYGIYTF. CDR3 DNA sequence: TGCGCCAGCAGCTCGGAGGGGGCTGGGTACGGTATCTACACCTTC.

The sample holds one count of this clone. CDR3 sequence: CASSDWGSPLHF. In DNA, the CDR3 is TGTGCCAGCAGCGACTGGGGGTCACCCCTCCACTTT. This sequence joins TRBV27 and TRBJ1-6, with a possible D match to TRBD1 (5 bases). The CDR3 extends over 12 amino acids. Germline CDR1 MNHEY, CDR2 SMNVEV (reference sequence). Trimming stripped 6 bases from V and 10 bases from J, with 10 bases between.

This clone was picked up a small number of times. The chain recombines TRBV27 with TRBJ1-2; 8 bases are shared with TRBD1. The length of the CDR3 is 13 residues. CDR1 is MNHEY, CDR2 SMNVEV, per germline (reference sequence). The trim removed 4 bases at V and 4 bases at J, leaving 2 bases unmatched. The DNA of the CDR3 is TGTGCCAGCAGTTCGGGACAGGTCTATGGCTACACCTTC. Its translation: CASSSGQVYGYTF.

This clone was detected only a few times. The chain uses TRBV3-1 (or the pseudogene TRBV3-2) and TRBJ2-7, with D unresolved. The CDR3 is 15 amino acids. Deletions cut 1 base from V and 0 bases from J, with 10 bases between. Germline V gene lookup returns CDR1 LGHDT and CDR2 YNNKEL (reference sequence). The CDR3 protein is CASSQGRATSYEQYF. CDR3 coding DNA: TGTGCCAGCAGCCAAGGAAGGGCAACCTCCTACGAGCAGTACTTC.

Sample share makes this clone medium-sized. V and J are TRBV10-3 and TRBJ1-1; no definite D call. Trimming took off 5 bases at V and 1 base at J, with 14 bases between the two ends. The CDR3 has 15 residues. Germline V gene lookup returns CDR1 ENHRY and CDR2 SYGVKD. The chain's CDR3 is CAISYSEDRNTEAFF. DNA for the CDR3: TGTGCCATCAGTTACTCTGAGGACCGGAACACTGAAGCTTTCTTT.

V gene TRBV12-3 or TRBV12-4 combines with J gene TRBJ2-7; no clear D gene. Trimming removed 3 bases at V and 5 bases at J, with 8 bases between. The CDR3 is 12 amino acids. The CDR3 bases are TGTGCCAGCAGTTTGTGGTCTGACGAGCAGTACTTC. This translates into CASSLWSDEQYF.

The chain employs TRBV19 and TRBJ1-2; no definite D call. Germline CDR1 is LNHDA and CDR2 is SQIVND (reference sequence). The CDR3 is 14 amino acids. Trimming removed 3 bases at V and 5 bases at J, with 13 bases between. DNA for the CDR3: TGTGCCAGTAGTATCGGACGGATTCCTTATGGCTACACCTTC. As protein: CASSIGRIPYGYTF.

This sequence joins TRBV19 and TRBJ2-1; 7 bases align to TRBD1. The V gene's germline CDR1 is LNHDA and CDR2 SQIVND (reference sequence). The trim removed 1 base at V and 2 bases at J, leaving 2 bases unmatched. The length of the CDR3 is 15 residues. The CDR3 nucleotides read TGTGCCAGTAGTATAGGACAGGGTCCCTACAATGAGCAGTTCTTC. As protein: CASSIGQGPYNEQFF. The full variable domain, in which reference TRBV19 and TRBJ2-1 provide the parts outside the CDR3, is DGGITQSPKYLFRKEGQNVTLSCEQNLNHDAMYWYRQDPGQGLRLIYYSQIVNDFQKGDIAEGYSVSREKKESFPLTVTSAQKNPTAFYLCASSIGQGPYNEQFFGPGTRLTVL.

This clone was seen just once. The chain combines TRBV6-4 with TRBJ2-7; 7 nucleotides agree with TRBD1. The V gene's germline CDR1 is MRHNA and CDR2 SNTAGT. Trimming cost V 2 bases and J 5 bases; bases outside gene matches: 6. The CDR3 is made up of 14 amino acids. The CDR3 DNA reads as TGTGCCAGCAGTGACCATCAAGACAGGGACGAGCAGTACTTC. Protein product: CASSDHQDRDEQYF.

The chain couples TRBV29-1 to TRBJ1-3; no reliable D call. The CDR3 has 13 amino acids. Deletions cut 1 base from V and 4 bases from J, with 8 bases between. Germline V gives CDR1 SQVTM, CDR2 ANQGSEA. The CDR3 region is CSVEGLPGNTIYF. The CDR3 DNA reads as TGCAGCGTTGAAGGCCTGCCGGGAAACACCATATATTTT.

The chain recombines TRBV9 with TRBJ2-1; D tentatively reads TRBD1 or TRBD2 (5 bases each). The CDR3 sequence is 14 residues long. The V gene's germline CDR1 is SGDLS and CDR2 YYNGEE. V shed 2 bases and J shed 15 bases, with 21 bases lying between them. CDR3 amino acids: CASSVVVEGSHLFF. CDR3 nucleotide sequence: TGTGCCAGCAGCGTCGTAGTCGAGGGGTCTCATCTGTTCTTC. Looking up the rest from reference TRBV9 and TRBJ2-1 gives the full variable domain: DSGVTQTPKHLITATGQRVTLRCSPRSGDLSVYWYQQSLDQGLQFLIQYYNGEERAKGNILERFSAQQFPDLHSELNLSSLELGDSALYFCASSVVVEGSHLFFGPGTRLTVL.